This paragraph reports one T cell receptor (beta chain). This sample is part of a study of low-dose radiotherapy and immunotherapy resistance in tumors. First-strand cDNA used TRAV- and TRBV-specific primers, covering alpha and beta chains. Both a constant-region primer and a V-primer adapter served to amplify TCRs across approximately 19 PCR cycles. Isolated mRNA underwent amplification by in vitro transcription. TCRdb used MiXCR to reprocess the reads, holding one entry per CDR3 protein. This sample has about 7,300 distinct CDR3 sequences, with 80% to 90% found just once. The CDR3 is made up of 14 amino acids. Germline V CDR1 and CDR2: DFQATT, SNEGSKA (reference sequence). V lost 4 bases, J lost 0 bases, and 10 bases lay in between.

The chain couples TRBV20-1 to TRBJ1-3, with a weak D call TRBD1 (6 bases). The receptor was isolated from a human donor with advanced metastatic prostate, ovarian, gallbladder or colorectal cancer (not recorded which). This table probably holds off-target reads from a library built for another chain. The CDR3 DNA sequence: TGCAGTGCTAACAGGGCCATCTCTGGAAACACCATATATTTT. Amino acid sequence: CSANRAISGNTIYF.